This T cell receptor beta chain was sequenced during a study of blood T cell repertoires in COVID-19. Study information: Spain, Italy and the United States supplied samples that represented acute and convalescent COVID-19. Sample material is recorded as cDNA or gDNA derived from T cells, B-cell-depleted T cells, or PBMCs.

Study processing details: Estimates of nucleated cell counts were drawn from the amplification of reference gene primers. The protocol was immunoSEQ multiplex PCR, while the TCRdb copy is restricted to in-frame clones and leaves out a portion. That table gives V, J and clone size, and the DNA gave D and trimming. Seen here are more than 30,000 clones, around 87% observed once, and the top ten hold nearly 25%. With 5 bases removed from V and 0 bases from J, the gap between germline ends came to 11 bases. CDR1 is SEHNR and CDR2 is FQNEAQ in the germline V gene (reference sequence). There are 15 residues in the CDR3.

The V call is TRBV7-9, the J call TRBJ1-3; no firm D call. The sample was peripheral blood. This receptor was identified in a man aged 50 to 59 with active or convalescent COVID-19. This CDR3 reads CASSLLGVSGNTIYF. CDR3 nucleotides: TGTGCCAGCAGCCTCCTCGGGGTCTCTGGAAACACCATATATTTT.